One sample yielded the 2 T cell receptor beta chains listed below, sequenced in a study of blood T cell repertoires in COVID-19. Sequencing used immunoSEQ multiplex PCR; TCRdb keeps in-frame clones, though not all of them. The table records over 150,000 clones, 86% of them present only once. The sample was peripheral blood. The receptors shown here come from a man aged 50-60 years with active or convalescent COVID-19.

The CDR3: CASSTDRAGEQYF. In DNA form, the CDR3 reads TGTGCCAGCAGCACGGACAGGGCCGGCGAGCAGTACTTC. The chain links TRBV7-3 to TRBJ2-7; the match to TRBD1 covers 8 bases. The CDR3 has 13 residues. CDR1 and CDR2 from the germline V gene are SGHTA and FQGTGA. V lost 5 bases to trimming and J lost 6 bases; unmatched junction nucleotides: 6. Supplemented by reference TRBV7-3 and TRBJ2-7, the full variable domain reads GAGVSQTPSNKVTEKGKYVELRCDPISGHTALYWYRQSLGQGPEFLIYFQGTGAADDSGLPNDRFFAVRPEGSVSTLKIQRTERGDSAVYLCASSTDRAGEQYFGPGTRLTVT.

A remark on this clone: The sample holds other DNA sequences that translate to the same CDR3. The chain uses TRBV6-1 and TRBJ2-1, with 8 bases lining up with TRBD1. The V gene end was trimmed by 2 bases and the J gene end by 1 base; junction bases not matched to a gene: 1. This CDR3 comprises 15 residues. Looked up from germline, CDR1 is MNHNS and CDR2 is SASEGT. CDR3 coding DNA: TGTGCCAGCAGTGAAAGGGACAGGTCCTACAATGAGCAGTTCTTC. It is translated as CASSERDRSYNEQFF.